The 18 T cell receptor beta chains given below trace back to one sample, sequenced in a study of radiotherapy plus CTLA-4 blockade in lung cancer. Assay used: immunoSEQ multiplex PCR; TCRdb lists only in-frame clones, some missing. This repertoire shows 40,000 to 45,000 clones, about 74% found once; its top ten account for about 2.7%. The sequences come from peripheral blood, collected from a patient treated with radiotherapy plus ipilimumab. The receptors were sampled from a human donor with non-small cell lung cancer whose response to radiotherapy plus ipilimumab could not be evaluated.

V is TRBV7-2 and J is TRBJ2-7; no clear D gene. The CDR3 length is 14 residues. Germline V CDR1 and CDR2: SGHTA, FQGNSA. Deletions cut 1 base from V and 2 bases from J, with 9 bases between. CDR3 loop: CASSLELLAYEQYF. DNA for the CDR3: TGTGCCAGCAGCTTAGAGCTCTTAGCCTACGAGCAGTACTTC.

Written as DNA, the CDR3 is TGTGCCAGCAGCTTAGGAAGCGGCCCTCAGGCGTACTTC. It encodes CASSLGSGPQAYF. V gene TRBV7-8 combines with J gene TRBJ2-5, with a possible D match to TRBD2 (5 bases). V was cut by 1 base and J by 13 bases, with 16 bases left in between. CDR1 and CDR2 from the germline V gene are SGHVS and FQNEAQ. The CDR3 is made up of 13 amino acids.

This clone was counted a few times. J is TRBJ2-7 and V is TRBV5-6, with D possibly matching TRBD2 (5 bases). CDR1 and CDR2 (germline): SGHDT, YYEEEE. The CDR3 contains 14 residues. With 4 bases removed from V and 5 bases from J, the gap between germline ends came to 16 bases. The DNA for the CDR3 is TGTGCCAGCAGCCTGGTAGTGGTCGGGAACGAGCAGTACTTC. Encoded protein: CASSLVVVGNEQYF. Looking up the rest from reference TRBV5-6 and TRBJ2-7 gives the full variable domain: DAGVTQSPTHLIKTRGQQVTLRCSPKSGHDTVSWYQQALGQGPQFIFQYYEEEERQRGNFPDRFSGHQFPNYSSELNVNALLLGDSALYLCASSLVVVGNEQYFGPGTRLTVT.

The rearrangement joins TRBV4-2 to TRBJ2-7, with a possible D match to TRBD1 (5 bases). Germline assignment: CDR1 LGHNA and CDR2 YNFKEQ. This CDR3 comprises 14 residues. V gave up 4 bases and J gave up 1 base, with 11 bases separating them. As DNA, the CDR3 is TGTGCCAGCAGCCGACCCGACAGATCCTACGAGCAGTACTTC. This gives the protein CASSRPDRSYEQYF.

This clone was seen once. This rearrangement joins TRBV5-1 to TRBJ1-6; a possible D gene is TRBD1 (6 bases). This CDR3 contains 17 residues. Deletions cut 0 bases from V and 3 bases from J, with 13 bases between. Looked up from germline, CDR1 is SGHRS and CDR2 is YFSETQ. CDR3 nucleotide sequence: TGCGCCAGCAGCTTGGAGGCAGGGGTTGACTATAATTCACCCCTCCACTTT. This codes for CASSLEAGVDYNSPLHF. Full variable domain (missing parts from reference TRBV5-1 and TRBJ1-6): KAGVTQTPRYLIKTRGQQVTLSCSPISGHRSVSWYQQTPGQGLQFLFEYFSETQRNKGNFPGRFSGRQFSNSRSEMNVSTLELGDSALYLCASSLEAGVDYNSPLHFGNGTRLTVT.

This clone was observed a single time. The CDR3 DNA reads as TGTGCCAGCAGCTTAGAGGGGACAGGGCCCTACGAGCAGTACTTC. Its protein product is CASSLEGTGPYEQYF. The chain has TRBV7-6 and TRBJ2-7; 9 bases are a match to TRBD1. The junction had 3 bases not matched to a gene; V was cut back by 1 base and J by 2 bases. From germline, CDR1 is SGHVS and CDR2 FNYEAQ. The CDR3 contains 15 residues.

The genes are TRBV9 and TRBJ2-7; 7 nucleotides match TRBD1. With 4 bases clipped from V and 2 bases from J, the junction kept 9 bases outside the gene matches. CDR3 length: 15 amino acids. Germline V lookup: CDR1 SGDLS, CDR2 YYNGEE. The DNA for the CDR3 is TGTGCCAGCAGCCCAGACAGGGATTGGGCCTACGAGCAGTACTTC. Its translation: CASSPDRDWAYEQYF.

J is TRBJ1-6 and V is TRBV4-3; no reliable D call. The CDR3 contains 17 residues. Trimming took 0 bases from V and 10 from J, leaving 19 bases between them. Per germline, CDR1 LGHNA and CDR2 YSLEER. In DNA, the CDR3 is TGCGCCAGCAGCCAAGATATTGGTGCGGGCTGGTACTCACCCCTCCACTTT. Protein product: CASSQDIGAGWYSPLHF.

The genes are TRBV18 and TRBJ1-3; 7 nucleotides agree with TRBD1. The length of the CDR3 is 15 residues. The germline CDR1 and CDR2 sequences are KGHSH and LQKENI. Trimming removed 3 bases from V and 0 bases from J; junction bases left unmatched: 2. The CDR3 DNA reads TGTGCCAGCTCACCGGGGACAGCCTCTGGAAACACCATATATTTT. Amino acids: CASSPGTASGNTIYF.

The V call is TRBV30, the J call TRBJ1-6; D unresolved. The CDR3 sequence is 14 residues long. Germline V gives CDR1 GTSNPN, CDR2 SVGIG (reference sequence). The V and J ends lost 0 bases and 7 bases respectively, with 10 bases between them. The CDR3 bases are TGTGCCTGGAGTGTACCTACGTTGAATTCACCCCTCCACTTT. Amino acids: CAWSVPTLNSPLHF.

The chain is built from TRBV27 and TRBJ1-1; the D gene is possibly TRBD1 (6 bases). Per the germline V gene, CDR1 is MNHEY and CDR2 is SMNVEV (reference sequence). The germline V and J ends were trimmed by 6 bases and 5 bases, with 13 bases remaining between them. The CDR3 runs 13 residues. The CDR3 DNA follows: TGTGCCAGCAGGCAGGGGTTTAGTACTGAAGCTTTCTTT. This codes for CASRQGFSTEAFF.

In DNA, the CDR3 is TGTGCCAGTAGTATAAGGTTGGGACAATTCAATCAGCCCCAGCATTTT. Encoded protein: CASSIRLGQFNQPQHF. The chain uses TRBV19 and TRBJ1-5, with D perhaps matching TRBD1 (6 bases). Between the trimmed V and J ends, which lost 2 bases and 3 bases, there was a span of 14 bases. Germline CDR1 and CDR2: LNHDA and SQIVND (reference sequence). The length of the CDR3 is 16 residues.

Comment on this clone: An end of the junction differs from the germline gene, which may be a read error. The chain has TRBV7-7 and TRBJ2-3, with a tentative D call TRBD2 (5 bases). CDR3 length: 14 residues. The germline CDR1 and CDR2 sequences are SSHAT and FNYEAQ (reference sequence). The CDR3 is CASSPSSGTDTQYF. The DNA of the CDR3 is TGTGCTAGCAGCCCTTCGTCGGGGACAGATACGCAGTATTTT.

This clone was seen a handful of times. The V call is TRBV27, the J call TRBJ2-1; 13 nucleotides align to TRBD2. The V gene end was trimmed by 4 bases and the J gene end by 9 bases; junction bases not matched to a gene: 6. This CDR3 has 15 residues. Germline values: CDR1 MNHEY, CDR2 SMNVEV (reference sequence). CDR3: CASSSGTSGMGEQFF. The DNA for the CDR3 is TGTGCCAGCAGTTCCGGGACTAGCGGGATGGGTGAGCAGTTCTTC.

This chain links TRBV11-2 with TRBJ2-7, with D unresolved. Germline V gives CDR1 SGHAT, CDR2 FQNNGV. The CDR3 runs 13 residues. V lost 3 bases and J lost 3, with 9 bases in between. The chain's CDR3 is CASSFVQNYEQYF. The CDR3 bases are TGTGCCAGCAGCTTCGTACAGAACTACGAGCAGTACTTC. Looking up the rest from reference TRBV11-2 and TRBJ2-7 gives the full variable domain: EAGVAQSPRYKIIEKRQSVAFWCNPISGHATLYWYQQILGQGPKLLIQFQNNGVVDDSQLPKDRFSAERLKGVDSTLKIQPAKLEDSAVYLCASSFVQNYEQYFGPGTRLTVT.

V and J are TRBV23-1 and TRBJ1-2; 7 positions agree with TRBD1. TRBV23-1 is labeled an ORF, and its function is uncertain. The CDR3 has 14 residues. Trimming took 0 bases from V and 5 from J; bases not matched to a gene: 3. The CDR3 reads CASSQSDRAYGYTF. The CDR3 coding sequence is TGCGCCAGCAGTCAATCAGACAGGGCGTATGGCTACACCTTC.

This clone appeared a single time. This CDR3 is CASSQGGVVYNEQFF. The CDR3 DNA is TGTGCCAGCAGCCAGGGCGGGGTCGTCTACAATGAGCAGTTCTTC. V is TRBV5-4 and J is TRBJ2-1; maybe TRBD2 (6 bases). CDR1 is SGHNT, CDR2 YYREEE, per germline (reference sequence). The CDR3 runs to 15 residues. V was trimmed by 4 bases and J by 3 bases, leaving 14 bases between them.

The chain links TRBV30 to TRBJ2-2; TRBD1 matches 9 bases. The CDR3 length is 15 residues. Germline V lookup: CDR1 GTSNPN, CDR2 SVGIG (reference sequence). V lost 1 base and J lost 7; bases outside the gene matches: 7. CDR3 nucleotide sequence: TGTGCCTGGAGTGGACAGGGGGGCGAATTCGGGGAGCTGTTTTTT. Protein: CAWSGQGGEFGELFF.